The next 19 T cell receptor beta chains were all read from a single sample in a study of regulatory T cells in long-lasting Graves disease. The sample's time point: persistent/refractory GD, antithyroid drugs over 5 years with positive TRAb. With RNA extracted from PBMCs as input, the TCR library was made. Construction of the TCR beta libraries employed iRepertoire HTBI primers in conjunction with Arm-PCR of CDR3 regions. TCRdb called the multiplex PCR reads again in MiXCR, with one record for every CDR3 protein. The data contain approximately 500,000 distinct CDR3 sequences, under 25% of them singletons. Sample: peripheral blood mononuclear cells (PBMCs), taken when the disease was refractory, from a patient treated with antithyroid drugs. Receptor source: a female donor with Graves disease.

This clonotype was observed a handful of times. The chain links TRBV7-2 to TRBJ2-7, with D possibly matching TRBD1 (6 bases). Germline CDR1 SGHTA, CDR2 FQGNSA. Trimming removed 5 bases from V and 0 bases from J, with 11 bases in between. The CDR3 spans 14 residues. The chain's CDR3 is CASSPRTVSYEQYF. As DNA, the CDR3 is TGTGCCAGCAGCCCAAGGACAGTCTCCTACGAGCAGTACTTC. The complete variable domain, with remaining parts taken from reference TRBV7-2 and TRBJ2-7, reads GAGVSQSPSNKVTEKGKDVELRCDPISGHTALYWYRQSLGQGLEFLIYFQGNSAPDKSGLPSDRFSAERTGGSVSTLTIQRTQQEDSAVYLCASSPRTVSYEQYFGPGTRLTVT.

Many counts were recorded for this clonotype. The chain carries TRBV28 and TRBJ2-7; TRBD1 or TRBD2 may be the D gene (5 bases each). The CDR3 is 16 amino acids. CDR1 is MDHEN, CDR2 SYDVKM, per germline. V shed 4 bases and J shed 5 bases, with 21 bases lying between them. CDR3 residues: CASSSIASGLRHEQYF. CDR3 coding DNA: TGTGCCAGCAGTTCCATCGCCTCGGGGCTTCGGCACGAGCAGTACTTC. Using reference TRBV28 and TRBJ2-7 for the parts outside the CDR3, the full variable domain is DVKVTQSSRYLVKRTGEKVFLECVQDMDHENMFWYRQDPGLGLRLIYFSYDVKMKEKGDIPEGYSVSREKKERFSLILESASTNQTSMYLCASSSIASGLRHEQYFGPGTRLTVT.

This clonotype has ten or more counts. The chain links TRBV7-8 to TRBJ1-1; D is unresolved. The ends were cut back, 5 bases at V and 0 bases at J, with 13 bases in the middle. Germline V CDR1 and CDR2: SGHVS, FQNEAQ. The CDR3 runs to 15 residues. CDR3 sequence: CASSQDELMNTEAFF. The CDR3 bases are TGTGCCAGCAGCCAGGACGAGTTGATGAACACTGAAGCTTTCTTT.

The chain has TRBV7-2 and TRBJ2-5, with 7 bases identical to TRBD2. Trimming cost V 1 base and J 3 bases; bases outside gene matches: 8. The CDR3 consists of 16 residues. CDR1 and CDR2 (germline): SGHTA, FQGNSA. The CDR3 is CASSLGAMTSKETQYF. The CDR3 DNA reads as TGTGCCAGCAGCTTAGGGGCGATGACTAGCAAAGAGACCCAGTACTTC.

This clonotype came up a few times. The gene calls are TRBV9 and TRBJ1-5; weak D call: TRBD1 (5 bases). CDR3 length: 14 amino acids. The V end lost 3 bases, the J end lost 4 bases, and 11 bases lay between the germline ends. CDR1 is SGDLS and CDR2 is YYNGEE in the germline V gene. In DNA form, the CDR3 reads TGTGCCAGCAGCGGGGGGAACGAGAATCAGCCCCAGCATTTT. It specifies CASSGGNENQPQHF.

This clonotype was recorded a few times. CDR3 region: CASSFLGTGWNTEAFF. The CDR3, as DNA: TGTGCCAGCAGCTTCCTAGGGACAGGATGGAACACTGAAGCTTTCTTT. J is TRBJ1-1 and V is TRBV11-2, with 8 bases fitting TRBD1. Germline lookup yields CDR1 SGHAT and CDR2 FQNNGV. The length of the CDR3 is 16 residues. V lost 3 bases to trimming and J lost 1 base; unmatched junction nucleotides: 7.

This clonotype was observed at least ten times. The V gene is TRBV10-3, the J gene TRBJ1-2, with D perhaps TRBD1 (6 bases). The CDR3 has 15 residues. V was shortened by 6 bases and J by 0 bases, with 14 bases between the two germline ends. CDR1 ENHRY and CDR2 SYGVKD come from the germline V gene. CDR3 protein: CAIREPRGTNYGYTF. The CDR3, as DNA: TGTGCCATCAGAGAACCCAGGGGAACTAACTATGGCTACACCTTC.

At least ten counts were recorded for this clonotype. This sequence joins TRBV2 and TRBJ2-5, with D possibly being TRBD1 (6 bases). The V gene lost 3 bases and the J gene lost 5 bases, with 13 bases spanning the gap. Germline V gene data show CDR1 as SNHLY and CDR2 as FYNNEI. The CDR3 loop spans 14 amino acids. The CDR3 loop is CASSDKGQPETQYF. Here the CDR3 DNA reads TGTGCCAGCAGTGATAAAGGACAGCCCGAGACCCAGTACTTC.

V is TRBV12-3 or TRBV12-4 and J is TRBJ2-7; maybe TRBD1 (6 bases). V was clipped by 5 bases and J by 6 bases, with 17 bases between them. This CDR3 is 14 amino acids long. CDR3 nucleotide sequence: TGTGCCAGCAGTGCAGGGGAGCGTAGGGGCGAGCAGTACTTC. It encodes CASSAGERRGEQYF.

This clonotype has at least ten counts. J is TRBJ2-2 and V is TRBV28; D may match TRBD1 or TRBD2 (7 bases each). V shed 6 bases and J shed 2 bases, with 19 bases lying between them. Germline CDR1 and CDR2: MDHEN and SYDVKM. The CDR3 has 17 amino acids. DNA for the CDR3: TGTGCCAGCAGCCCCAGGGGGGAGGGGCAAAACACCGGGGAGCTGTTTTTT. Residues: CASSPRGEGQNTGELFF.

Ten or more counts support this clonotype. The rearrangement uses TRBV7-3 and TRBJ2-5; 12 bases match TRBD2. J lost 5 bases, V lost 4 bases, and 5 bases had no gene match. The V gene's germline CDR1 is SGHTA and CDR2 FQGTGA. This CDR3 has 15 residues. DNA of the CDR3: TGTGCCAGCAGCTCACGGACTAGCGGGGTGGAGACCCAGTACTTC. Its protein is CASSSRTSGVETQYF.

This chain links TRBV24-1 with TRBJ2-1, with TRBD2 matching 9 bases. CDR3 length: 19 residues. Germline CDR1 is KGHDR and CDR2 is SFDVKD. The V segment lost 1 base and the J segment 0 bases; nucleotides outside the gene matches: 9. CDR3 sequence: CATSDLTPLAGSSYNEQFF. The DNA of the CDR3 is TGTGCCACCAGTGATTTAACCCCACTAGCGGGTAGCTCCTACAATGAGCAGTTCTTC.

This clonotype was recorded at least ten times. The V call is TRBV24-1, the J call TRBJ1-5; TRBD1 might be the D (6 bases). Germline V gene sequence: CDR1 KGHDR, CDR2 SFDVKD. Trimming cost V 6 bases and J 9 bases, with 14 bases left between them. This CDR3 spans 13 amino acids. For the CDR3, the DNA is TGTGCCACCAGTCAAGCATGGGGGCGGCCCCAGCATTTT. Its protein is CATSQAWGRPQHF.

Note on this clonotype: A much larger clone lies a single base off, so this may be a read error. The chain is built from TRBV6-2 or TRBV6-3 and TRBJ2-7, with D perhaps TRBD2 (5 bases). Germline CDR1 MNHEY, CDR2 SVGEGT. The CDR3 is 16 amino acids. CDR3 loop: CASSPQNGVGFYEQCF. The CDR3 nucleotides are TGTGCCAGCAGTCCTCAAAACGGGGTCGGGTTCTACGAGCAGTGCTTC.

The chain is built from TRBV7-9 and TRBJ2-5; TRBD1 matches 7 bases. Looked up from germline, CDR1 is SEHNR and CDR2 is FQNEAQ (reference sequence). Losses at the gene ends were 5 bases for V and 7 bases for J; bases not matched to a gene: 13. CDR3 length: 15 amino acids. The CDR3 sequence is CASSGTGTAEATQYF. CDR3 DNA sequence: TGTGCCAGCAGCGGAACCGGGACAGCGGAGGCGACCCAGTACTTC.

This clonotype was picked up a small number of times. The chain couples TRBV3-1 to TRBJ2-4, with a possible D match to TRBD2 (6 bases). The CDR3 is made up of 19 amino acids. V shed 0 bases and J shed 0 bases, with 18 bases lying between them. Germline-derived CDR1 and CDR2 are LGHDT and YNNKEL (reference sequence). In nucleotides, the CDR3 is TGTGCCAGCAGCCAAGAGGCGGGAACATTTTACCTAGCCAAAAACATTCAGTACTTC. This gives the protein CASSQEAGTFYLAKNIQYF.

The CDR3 region has the DNA TGTGCCAGCAGTGTTAGGGGGGGTGAGCAGTTCTTC. Residues: CASSVRGGEQFF. V usage is TRBV2 and J usage is TRBJ2-1; possibly TRBD2 for D (7 bases). The CDR3 covers 12 residues. Germline V gene lookup returns CDR1 SNHLY and CDR2 FYNNEI. V lost 4 bases and J lost 9, with 10 bases in between.

This clonotype was found many times. The chain carries TRBV12-3 or TRBV12-4 and TRBJ2-2; 7 bases match TRBD2. V shed 1 base and J 7 bases; nucleotides not matched to a gene: 3. The CDR3 runs 14 residues. In nucleotides, the CDR3 is TGTGCCAGCAGTTTAGAGTGGGAGGGCGGGGAGCTGTTTTTT. Protein sequence: CASSLEWEGGELFF.

This clonotype occurred a few times. V gene TRBV24-1 combines with J gene TRBJ1-2; D gene unclear. This CDR3 region has 12 residues. V was pared by 1 base and J by 6 bases, with 5 bases between. Germline values: CDR1 KGHDR, CDR2 SFDVKD. CDR3 residues: CATSDLANGYTF. In nucleotides, the CDR3 is TGTGCCACCAGTGATTTAGCGAATGGCTACACCTTC.